The 26 T cell receptor beta chains below come from one sample, sequenced in a study of CD8 T cells in Susac syndrome. RNA was extracted with the RNeasy kit, and a quantity of roughly 0.45 to 1 ug was reverse transcribed using random hexamers. TCRdb re-analysed the immunoSEQ multiplex PCR reads in MiXCR, keeping a single row per CDR3 protein. The table lists about 430,000 distinct CDR3 sequences, 85% of them singletons. Material for sequencing was CD8+ T cells from PBMCs. The receptors come from a human donor with multiple sclerosis.

This chain uses TRBV6-5 with TRBJ2-2, with 12 bases fitting TRBD2. CDR3 length equals 17 residues. Germline V gene sequence: CDR1 MNHEY, CDR2 SVGAGI. The V and J ends lost 3 bases and 5 bases, in that order; junction bases with no gene match: 7. CDR3 coding DNA: TGTGCCAGCAGTTATTACGGACTAGCGGGGCGGACCGGGGAGCTGTTTTTT. This sequence encodes CASSYYGLAGRTGELFF.

The chain carries TRBV3-1 and TRBJ2-1; 7 bases align to TRBD2. Trimming removed 0 bases from V and 7 bases from J; junction bases left unmatched: 6. The CDR3 has 15 amino acids. Germline CDR1 reads LGHDT; CDR2 reads YNNKEL (reference sequence). CDR3: CASSQEAGALNEQFF. Written as DNA, the CDR3 is TGTGCCAGCAGCCAAGAGGCGGGAGCATTGAATGAGCAGTTCTTC.

The CDR3 sequence: CATSRNGAYEQYF. The CDR3 DNA sequence: TGTGCCACCAGCAGAAACGGCGCCTACGAGCAGTACTTC. V usage is TRBV15 and J usage is TRBJ2-7; no firm D call. The length of the CDR3 is 13 residues. Germline CDR1 reads LNHNV; CDR2 reads YYDKDF (reference sequence). The V end was cut by 2 bases, the J end by 2 bases, with 7 bases between.

This clonotype was seen once. In nucleotides, the CDR3 is TGCGCCAGCAGCTGGACAGATGTCAATGAGCAGTTCTTC. This gives the protein CASSWTDVNEQFF. This chain connects TRBV5-1 to TRBJ2-1, with D perhaps TRBD1 (6 bases). From germline, CDR1 is SGHRS and CDR2 YFSETQ. The CDR3 sequence is 13 residues long. Trimming left V 3 bases short and J 6 bases short, with 10 bases between.

The chain employs TRBV20-1 and TRBJ2-3; D is possibly TRBD1 (6 bases). The CDR3 extends over 14 amino acids. Germline lookup yields CDR1 DFQATT and CDR2 SNEGSKA (reference sequence). Trimming stripped 2 bases from V and 3 bases from J, with 12 bases between. The CDR3 region is CSARTGKRTDTQYF. The CDR3 nucleotides read TGCAGTGCTAGAACAGGGAAGAGGACAGATACGCAGTATTTT.

The rearrangement joins TRBV29-1 to TRBJ2-1; perhaps TRBD2 as D (5 bases). In germline, CDR1 is SQVTM, CDR2 ANQGSEA. This CDR3 is built from 16 residues. V was shortened by 7 bases and J by 0 bases, with 19 bases between the two germline ends. The DNA of the CDR3 is TGCAGCGGAAGTACGCTAGCCTCCCCCTCCTACAATGAGCAGTTCTTC. Translated: CSGSTLASPSYNEQFF.

The chain joins TRBV12-3 or TRBV12-4 to TRBJ2-7; TRBD1 or TRBD2 may be the D gene (7 bases each). V lost 5 bases to trimming and J lost 1 base, with 15 bases between them. This CDR3 contains 15 residues. The chain's CDR3 is CASSTRQGGSYEQYF. The DNA of the CDR3 is TGTGCCAGCAGTACCCGCCAGGGGGGGTCCTACGAGCAGTACTTC.

This sequence joins TRBV6-5 and TRBJ1-2, with 8 bases aligning to TRBD1. CDR1 is MNHEY, CDR2 SVGAGI, per germline. V dropped 0 bases and J dropped 4; count of bases not matched to a gene: 16. The length of the CDR3 is 19 residues. CDR3 loop: CASSYSNPFSGQVLYGYTF. CDR3 sequence (DNA): TGTGCCAGCAGTTACTCGAACCCCTTCTCGGGACAGGTTCTCTATGGCTACACCTTC.

The chain couples TRBV2 to TRBJ2-3; TRBD2 agrees at 16 bases. J was trimmed by 1 base and V by 1 base; bases with no gene match: 8. The CDR3 totals 20 residues. Germline V gene sequence: CDR1 SNHLY, CDR2 FYNNEI. The CDR3 DNA reads TGTGCCAGCAGTGAAGGGGGACTAGCGGGAGGGCCATGGGGCACAGATACGCAGTATTTT. It translates to CASSEGGLAGGPWGTDTQYF.

Only one count was recorded for this clonotype. One junction end disagrees with the germline gene, perhaps due to a read error. CDR3 residues: CAGSQTSGRTDTQYF. CDR3 DNA: TGCGCCGGCAGCCAGACTAGCGGGAGAACAGATACGCAGTATTTT. J is TRBJ2-3 and V is TRBV10-2; 12 nucleotides agree with TRBD2. This CDR3 has 15 amino acids. The germline gives CDR1 WSHSY, CDR2 SAAADI.

CDR3 region: CASSQGLWTEAFF. In nucleotides, the CDR3 is TGCGCCAGCAGCCAGGGTCTGTGGACTGAAGCTTTCTTT. This chain links TRBV4-1 with TRBJ1-1; D ambiguous. Trimming took 3 bases from V and 5 from J, leaving 10 bases between them. The CDR3 spans 13 residues. Germline V gene data show CDR1 as MGHRA and CDR2 as YSYEKL.

The chain couples TRBV7-9 to TRBJ2-3, with 7 bases identical to TRBD2. CDR1 and CDR2 from the germline V gene are SEHNR and FQNEAQ (reference sequence). Trimming cost V 5 bases and J 11 bases; bases outside gene matches: 13. This CDR3 comprises 14 residues. CDR3 coding DNA: TGTGCCAGCAGCCCAATGGGGGGGTTGATTGTGCAGTATTTT. Translation gives CASSPMGGLIVQYF.

In its sample, this clonotype was seen once. This chain uses TRBV6-5 with TRBJ2-1; D may correspond to TRBD1 or TRBD2 (5 bases each). Germline CDR1 reads MNHEY; CDR2 reads SVGAGI. V was cut by 9 bases and J by 7 bases, with 10 bases left in between. This CDR3 region has 11 residues. The CDR3 nucleotides read TGTGCCAGTCATGGGGGAAATGAGCAGTTCTTC. Residues: CASHGGNEQFF.

The chain joins TRBV6-5 to TRBJ2-7; tentatively, D is TRBD1 or TRBD2 (6 bases each). CDR1 and CDR2 (germline): MNHEY, SVGAGI. The CDR3 has 15 amino acids. Trimming removed 6 bases from V and 3 bases from J, with 18 bases in between. For the CDR3, the DNA is TGTGCCAGCAGCGGGGGCCCAGGGGATCACTACGAGCAGTACTTC. This sequence encodes CASSGGPGDHYEQYF.

Concerning this clonotype itself: A junction end diverges from the germline sequence, so it may reflect a read error. J is TRBJ2-1 and V is TRBV5-4; 7 positions match TRBD1. Germline V gives CDR1 SGHNT, CDR2 YYREEE (reference sequence). CDR3 length: 12 residues. The chain's CDR3 is CANSSGQNEQFF. The CDR3 nucleotides read TGTGCCAACAGCTCGGGACAGAATGAGCAGTTCTTC. Supplemented by reference TRBV5-4 and TRBJ2-1, the full variable domain reads ETGVTQSPTHLIKTRGQQVTLRCSSQSGHNTVSWYQQALGQGPQFIFQYYREEENGRGNFPPRFSGLQFPNYSSELNVNALELDDSALYLCANSSGQNEQFFGPGTRLTVL.

CDR3 sequence: CASRLPYSSGDTDTQYF. DNA of the CDR3: TGTGCCAGCAGACTACCGTATTCCAGCGGGGACACAGATACGCAGTATTTT. The V gene is TRBV27, the J gene TRBJ2-3; TRBD2 aligns across 7 bases. CDR1 MNHEY and CDR2 SMNVEV come from the germline V gene (reference sequence). The CDR3 is 17 residues long. Trimming cost V 6 bases and J 2 bases; bases outside gene matches: 14.

This chain connects TRBV4-1 to TRBJ2-5; TRBD1 matches 7 bases. The CDR3 totals 16 residues. The germline gives CDR1 MGHRA, CDR2 YSYEKL. V shed 4 bases, J shed 2 bases, and the junction held 10 bases outside the gene matches. The CDR3, as DNA: TGCGCCAGCAGCCCGGGGCCCGGGACAGTGCAAGAGACCCAGTACTTC. Translating gives CASSPGPGTVQETQYF.

The chain is built from TRBV5-1 and TRBJ2-3, with D possibly called TRBD1 or TRBD2 (6 bases each). The CDR3 runs to 15 residues. Per germline, CDR1 SGHRS and CDR2 YFSETQ. Trimming took 4 bases from V and 6 from J, leaving 18 bases between them. CDR3 nucleotides: TGCGCCAGCAGCCAACGGACAGCGACTAGGGATACGCAGTATTTT. It yields the protein CASSQRTATRDTQYF.

This rearrangement joins TRBV7-6 to TRBJ2-1; D possibly uses TRBD1 or TRBD2 (5 bases each). V lost 2 bases to trimming and J lost 10 bases, with 15 bases between them. The CDR3 is 14 residues long. Germline assignment: CDR1 SGHVS and CDR2 FNYEAQ. This CDR3 reads CASSLTPGTREQFF. CDR3 bases: TGTGCCAGCAGCTTAACCCCCGGGACCCGAGAGCAGTTCTTC. Complete variable domain (other parts from reference TRBV7-6 and TRBJ2-1): GAGVSQSPRYKVTKRGQDVALRCDPISGHVSLYWYRQALGQGPEFLTYFNYEAQQDKSGLPNDRFSAERPEGSISTLTIQRTEQRDSAMYRCASSLTPGTREQFFGPGTRLTVL.

This sequence joins TRBV2 and TRBJ2-7; the D is unclear. The V end lost 7 bases, the J end lost 4 bases, and 11 bases lay between the germline ends. Germline-derived CDR1 and CDR2 are SNHLY and FYNNEI. CDR3 size: 12 residues. This CDR3 is CASNIDGYEQYF. CDR3 nucleotide sequence: TGTGCCAGCAACATAGACGGTTACGAGCAGTACTTC. Filled out from reference TRBV2 and TRBJ2-7, the complete variable domain reads EPEVTQTPSHQVTQMGQEVILRCVPISNHLYFYWYRQILGQKVEFLVSFYNNEISEKSEIFDDQFSVERPDGSNFTLKIRSTKLEDSAMYFCASNIDGYEQYFGPGTRLTVT.

The chain combines TRBV11-2 with TRBJ1-2, with D possibly matching TRBD1 (5 bases). This CDR3 is 15 amino acids long. The V gene lost 3 bases and the J gene lost 4 bases, with 15 bases spanning the gap. Germline lookup yields CDR1 SGHAT and CDR2 FQNNGV. The CDR3, as DNA: TGTGCCAGCAGCTTCTGGGACGGACTAAGCTATGGCTACACCTTC. Its protein product is CASSFWDGLSYGYTF. Together with reference TRBV11-2 and TRBJ1-2, the CDR3 gives the full variable domain: EAGVAQSPRYKIIEKRQSVAFWCNPISGHATLYWYQQILGQGPKLLIQFQNNGVVDDSQLPKDRFSAERLKGVDSTLKIQPAKLEDSAVYLCASSFWDGLSYGYTFGSGTRLTVV.

The V and J genes are TRBV30 and TRBJ2-3, with unresolved D. Germline loops: CDR1 GTSNPN, CDR2 SVGIG (reference sequence). V dropped 1 base and J dropped 2 bases, with 16 bases sitting between them. This CDR3 is 16 amino acids long. The CDR3 region is CAWSAEVVGITDTQYF. The CDR3 DNA sequence: TGTGCCTGGAGTGCAGAAGTGGTCGGTATCACAGATACGCAGTATTTT.

The rearrangement joins TRBV25-1 to TRBJ1-4, with a possible D match to TRBD1 (6 bases). Germline CDR1 reads MGHDK; CDR2 reads SYGVNS. The V gene lost 3 bases and the J gene lost 8 bases, with 13 bases spanning the gap. The CDR3 is 14 amino acids. CDR3 loop: CASSDGDRREKLFF. The CDR3 DNA follows: TGTGCCAGCAGTGATGGCGACAGGCGGGAAAAACTGTTTTTT.

V gene TRBV27 combines with J gene TRBJ2-1; a possible D gene is TRBD2 (7 bases). The CDR3 is 14 amino acids. Per germline, CDR1 MNHEY and CDR2 SMNVEV (reference sequence). V lost 6 bases and J 7 bases, leaving 16 bases between the germline ends. In DNA, the CDR3 is TGTGCCAGCAGATTTGGGGGAGGGGGGAATGAGCAGTTCTTC. The encoded protein is CASRFGGGGNEQFF.

The rearrangement joins TRBV6-1 to TRBJ1-1; 10 bases map to TRBD1. From germline, CDR1 is MNHNS and CDR2 SASEGT. This CDR3 region has 16 residues. Trimming at V came to 5 bases and at J to 4 bases, leaving 10 bases not matched to a gene. The chain's CDR3 is CASSPRDRGRGTEAFF. In nucleotides, the CDR3 is TGTGCCAGCAGTCCCCGGGACAGGGGAAGGGGCACTGAAGCTTTCTTT.

The chain uses TRBV6-2 or TRBV6-3 and TRBJ1-2; D possibly corresponds to TRBD1 (6 bases). The length of the CDR3 is 12 residues. Germline values: CDR1 MNHEY, CDR2 SVGEGT. Trimming removed 10 bases at V and 2 bases at J, with 11 bases between. CDR3 bases: TGTGCCACCAATACAGGGAACTATGGCTACACCTTC. It translates to CATNTGNYGYTF.